The rows below give T cell receptor beta chains drawn from one sample of a study of beta chain features in type 1 diabetes. The data were produced by immunoSEQ multiplex PCR, yet TCRdb's version contains in-frame clones alone and is incomplete. The sample contains 620,000 or so clones, around 15% of which appear only once. The source material was naive CD4+ T cells from blood. The receptors were gathered from a man younger than 35 in good health. Both conserved end residues are part of each CDR3. The D gene is left open where the match is weak. Size is stated for part of the rows, as once, few or many counts, or as a class when the clone is expanded.

j_call | d_call | clone_size | v_call | cdr3_aa | cdr3_nt
TRBJ1-2 | TRBD1 | NA | TRBV7-2 | CASSRTGGNYGYTF | TGTGCCAGCAGCCGGACAGGGGGAAACTATGGCTACACCTTC
TRBJ2-7 | NA | few | TRBV29-1 | CSVGSWGIFYEQYF | TGCAGCGTTGGGAGCTGGGGCATTTTTTACGAGCAGTACTTC
TRBJ1-4 | NA | NA | TRBV5-6 | CASSLLGANEKLFF | TGTGCCAGCAGCCTCTTGGGAGCTAATGAAAAACTGTTTTTT
TRBJ2-7 | TRBD1 | NA | TRBV18 | CASSPDRVWHEQYF | TGTGCCAGCTCACCCGACAGGGTTTGGCACGAGCAGTACTTC
TRBJ2-7 | NA | NA | TRBV28 | CASSLGQLYEQYF | TGTGCCAGCAGCCTCGGACAGTTGTACGAGCAGTACTTC
TRBJ2-2 | NA | few | TRBV7-2 | CASSPPPRGAGELFF | TGTGCCAGCAGCCCCCCCCCTCGAGGCGCCGGGGAGCTGTTTTTT
TRBJ2-7 | NA | NA | TRBV5-6 | CASSKRVEQYF | TGTGCCAGCAGCAAGAGGGTTGAGCAGTACTTC
TRBJ2-6 | NA | few | TRBV2 | CARAPGSGANVLTF | TGTGCCAGGGCCCCGGGGTCTGGGGCCAACGTCCTGACTTTC
TRBJ2-3 | NA | few | TRBV6-5 | CASSYFADTQYF | TGTGCCAGCAGTTACTTCGCAGATACGCAGTATTTT
TRBJ2-2 | TRBD2 | NA | TRBV7-2 | CASSLGRSGRATGELFF | TGTGCCAGCAGCTTAGGAAGGAGCGGGAGGGCCACCGGGGAGCTGTTTTTT
TRBJ2-2 | TRBD2 | few | TRBV4-3 | CASSQVLVAGGTGELFF | TGCGCCAGCAGCCAAGTTCTAGTAGCGGGGGGCACCGGGGAGCTGTTTTTT
TRBJ2-3 | TRBD2 | few | TRBV4-1 | CASSQEGSGSTDTQYF | TGCGCCAGCAGCCAAGAAGGCAGCGGGAGTACAGATACGCAGTATTTT
TRBJ1-4 | TRBD1 | NA | TRBV30 | CAWITREFPGTGREKLFF | TGTGCCTGGATTACTAGAGAATTTCCGGGGACAGGGAGGGAAAAACTGTTTTTT
TRBJ1-2 | NA | NA | TRBV7-9 | CATPGGNNYGYTF | TGTGCCACCCCAGGCGGGAATAACTATGGCTACACCTTC
TRBJ2-1 | NA | NA | TRBV7-6 | CASTLRRGPYNEQFF | TGTGCCAGCACGCTTCGGCGGGGTCCCTACAATGAGCAGTTCTTC
TRBJ1-2 | NA | NA | TRBV6-5 | CASSYESTGIGTF | TGTGCCAGCAGTTACGAATCCACAGGAATCGGGACCTTC
TRBJ2-3 | TRBD2 | few | TRBV25-1 | CASQRGAGVTDTQYF | TGTGCCAGCCAGCGGGGAGCGGGAGTCACAGATACGCAGTATTTT
TRBJ2-7 | TRBD2 | NA | TRBV4-1 | CASSLLAGVSYEQYF | TGCGCCAGCAGCCTACTAGCGGGAGTGTCCTACGAGCAGTACTTC
TRBJ2-3 | NA | few | TRBV5-1 | CASSVVSTDTQYF | TGCGCCAGCAGCGTGGTGTCCACAGATACGCAGTATTTT
TRBJ2-7 | NA | NA | TRBV28 | CASSPGGFTTYEQYF | TGTGCCAGCAGTCCCGGCGGGTTTACGACCTACGAGCAGTACTTC
TRBJ1-1 | TRBD1 | NA | TRBV28 | CASLGAGGFTEAFF | TGTGCCAGCCTCGGGGCAGGGGGCTTCACTGAAGCTTTCTTT
TRBJ2-5 | NA | NA | TRBV4-1 | CASSQDRGGQRRTQYF | TGCGCCAGCAGCCAAGATAGAGGCGGCCAGAGGCGGACCCAGTACTTC
TRBJ2-3 | NA | few | TRBV7-9 | CASSLGTREALVNTQYF | TGTGCCAGCAGCTTGGGGACCAGGGAGGCCCTGGTCAATACGCAGTATTTT
TRBJ2-2 | NA | few | TRBV4-3 | CASSAQGSNTGELFF | TGCGCCAGCAGCGCCCAGGGCTCCAACACCGGGGAGCTGTTTTTT
TRBJ2-7 | NA | NA | TRBV20-1 | CSANGFDEQYF | TGCAGTGCCAACGGATTCGACGAGCAGTACTTC
TRBJ2-7 | NA | few | TRBV11-3 | CASSPLQYYEQYF | TGTGCCAGCAGCCCTCTTCAGTACTACGAGCAGTACTTC
TRBJ1-1 | NA | few | TRBV4-1 | CASSQVRVNTEAFF | TGCGCCAGCAGCCAAGTTAGGGTGAACACTGAAGCTTTCTTT
TRBJ2-1 | NA | NA | TRBV9 | CASSASTGWSRRSGNEQFF | TGTGCCAGCAGCGCGTCAACAGGGTGGAGTAGGAGGTCGGGGAATGAGCAGTTCTTC
TRBJ1-2 | NA | few | TRBV18 | CASSSNRDNLSGYTF | TGTGCCAGCTCATCGAACAGGGATAACCTAAGTGGCTACACCTTC
TRBJ2-2 | TRBD2 | NA | TRBV11-2 | CASSLSGGAGELFF | TGTGCCAGCAGCTTAAGCGGGGGTGCCGGGGAGCTGTTTTTT
TRBJ1-6 | NA | few | TRBV18 | CASSPPGTARNSPLHF | TGTGCCAGCTCACCACCGGGGACGGCGCGAAATTCACCCCTCCACTTT
TRBJ1-1 | TRBD1 | NA | TRBV18 | CASSRQGALIGNTEAFF | TGTGCCAGCTCGCGTCAGGGGGCGCTTATCGGGAACACTGAAGCTTTCTTT
TRBJ2-1 | TRBD2 | NA | TRBV18 | CASSPQTSGRYNEQFF | TGTGCCAGCTCGCCTCAGACTAGCGGGAGATACAATGAGCAGTTCTTC
TRBJ2-2 | TRBD2 | NA | TRBV9 | CASSGGLAGRSNTGELFF | TGTGCCAGCAGCGGTGGACTAGCGGGGCGATCGAACACCGGGGAGCTGTTTTTT
TRBJ1-1 | NA | NA | TRBV7-9 | CASSLVGRDTEAFF | TGTGCCAGCAGCTTAGTTGGACGGGACACTGAAGCTTTCTTT
TRBJ2-7 | NA | NA | TRBV28 | CASSFSGQGNSYEQYF | TGTGCCAGCAGTTTTAGTGGCCAGGGTAACTCCTACGAGCAGTACTTC
TRBJ1-2 | TRBD1 | NA | TRBV7-2 | CASSFDRGRGYTF | TGTGCCAGCAGCTTCGACAGGGGGCGAGGCTACACCTTC
TRBJ2-7 | TRBD1 | few | TRBV6-1 | CASSSPTAGGYEQYF | TGTGCCAGCAGTTCCCCGACTGCAGGGGGCTACGAGCAGTACTTC